Shown below are 32 T cell receptor beta chains from a single sample sequenced in a study of identical twins. TCRdb ran MiXCR on the 5' RACE reads and lists one entry per CDR3 protein. Among roughly 250,000 distinct CDR3 sequences listed, about 14% were seen once. Sequenced sample: memory (CD45RO+) T cells sorted from blood. All receptors derive from a woman younger than 30 in good health.

At least ten counts were recorded for this clonotype. CDR3 in amino acids: CSAYGQGKTGEQYF. CDR3 DNA sequence: TGCAGTGCCTACGGACAGGGGAAAACTGGCGAGCAGTACTTC. The gene calls are TRBV20-1 and TRBJ2-7, with 9 bases aligning to TRBD1. Germline V gene sequence: CDR1 DFQATT, CDR2 SNEGSKA (reference sequence). The CDR3 has 14 amino acids. Losses at the gene ends were 6 bases for V and 6 bases for J; bases not matched to a gene: 12.

This clonotype was counted ten times or more. V is TRBV12-3 or TRBV12-4 and J is TRBJ1-5, with D uncertain. Trimming pared 4 bases from V and 2 bases from J, leaving 6 bases between. This CDR3 region has 13 residues. Here the CDR3 reads CASSSGGNQPQHF. DNA of the CDR3: TGTGCCAGCAGTTCCGGGGGCAATCAGCCCCAGCATTTT.

This clonotype has a count of ten or more. This chain connects TRBV20-1 to TRBJ2-7; the D gene is possibly TRBD1 (6 bases). The V end lost 4 bases, the J end lost 5 bases, and 15 bases lay between the germline ends. Germline CDR1 DFQATT, CDR2 SNEGSKA (reference sequence). This CDR3 region has 13 residues. This CDR3 reads CSATGTIHNEQYF. CDR3 coding DNA: TGCAGTGCTACTGGGACAATTCATAACGAGCAGTACTTC.

In its sample, this clonotype was seen many times. The chain has TRBV18 and TRBJ1-5; 7 nucleotides agree with TRBD1. V lost 0 bases and J lost 4; bases outside the gene matches: 0. Germline V gene lookup returns CDR1 KGHSH and CDR2 LQKENI. The CDR3 extends over 14 amino acids. CDR3 region: CASSPPGQNQPQHF. The CDR3 coding sequence is TGTGCCAGCTCACCACCGGGACAGAATCAGCCCCAGCATTTT.

The gene calls are TRBV7-9 and TRBJ2-7, with unresolved D. The V gene's germline CDR1 is SEHNR and CDR2 FQNEAQ (reference sequence). CDR3 length: 14 residues. Between the trimmed V and J ends, which lost 3 bases and 7 bases, there was a span of 16 bases. The CDR3 loop is CASSLDPRVEEQYF. The CDR3 region has the DNA TGTGCCAGCAGCTTGGACCCACGGGTTGAGGAGCAGTACTTC.

CDR3: CASSLTRRGITGELFF. The CDR3 region has the DNA TGTGCCAGCAGCTTAACACGCCGGGGCATCACCGGGGAGCTGTTTTTT. The genes are TRBV11-2 and TRBJ2-2; either TRBD1 or TRBD2 may supply D (5 bases each). The V gene lost 2 bases and the J gene lost 4 bases, with 14 bases spanning the gap. This CDR3 contains 16 residues. Germline V gene sequence: CDR1 SGHAT, CDR2 FQNNGV.

The chain uses TRBV18 and TRBJ2-2; the match to TRBD2 covers 9 bases. This CDR3 spans 16 amino acids. The V segment lost 0 bases and the J segment 4 bases; nucleotides outside the gene matches: 3. The germline V gene has CDR1 KGHSH and CDR2 LQKENI. For the CDR3, the DNA is TGTGCCAGCTCACCACCGGGACTAGCTTCCACCGGGGAGCTGTTTTTT. Protein sequence: CASSPPGLASTGELFF.

This clonotype was detected many times. In DNA form, the CDR3 reads TGTGCCAGCAGTTACTCTGGACGGCAAAATTCACCCCTCCACTTT. Translated: CASSYSGRQNSPLHF. This chain joins TRBV6-5 and TRBJ1-6; D call uncertain. The V end was cut by 0 bases, the J end by 7 bases, with 10 bases between. Germline loops: CDR1 MNHEY, CDR2 SVGAGI. This CDR3 is built from 15 residues.

CDR3 coding DNA: TGTGCCAGCTCACCCCCAAGTGGGGCCTACGAGCAGTACTTC. Translation gives CASSPPSGAYEQYF. The rearrangement uses TRBV18 and TRBJ2-7; D remains ambiguous. Deletions cut 3 bases from V and 2 bases from J, with 11 bases between. Germline values: CDR1 KGHSH, CDR2 LQKENI. The CDR3 is 14 residues long.

The chain employs TRBV28 and TRBJ2-7; 12 bases line up with TRBD1. CDR3 length: 13 residues. V trimming: 11 bases; J trimming: 1 base; junction bases outside the gene matches: 3. Germline V gene sequence: CDR1 MDHEN, CDR2 SYDVKM. The CDR3 DNA is TGTGCCGCGGGACAGGGGGCTTCCTACGAGCAGTACTTC. It encodes CAAGQGASYEQYF.

The V and J genes are TRBV6-1 and TRBJ1-1; D uncertain. The CDR3 totals 13 residues. V shed 1 base and J shed 1 base, with 4 bases lying between them. Germline CDR1 reads MNHNS; CDR2 reads SASEGT. The chain's CDR3 is CASSEVTNTEAFF. DNA of the CDR3: TGTGCCAGCAGTGAAGTGACGAACACTGAAGCTTTCTTT.

The V and J genes are TRBV7-2 and TRBJ2-7; 14 bases match TRBD2. Germline CDR1 SGHTA, CDR2 FQGNSA. This CDR3 has 16 amino acids. V lost 5 bases to trimming and J lost 2 bases; unmatched junction nucleotides: 5. CDR3 in DNA: TGTGCCAGCAGCCCTAGGGGACTAGCGGGAGCCTACGAGCAGTACTTC. Translating it yields CASSPRGLAGAYEQYF.

This clonotype was detected only a few times. For the CDR3, the DNA is TGTGCCATCAGTGAGTCGAACAGGGGATTCAATCAGCCCCAGCATTTT. Translated: CAISESNRGFNQPQHF. The chain is built from TRBV10-3 and TRBJ1-5, with 7 bases aligning to TRBD1. From germline, CDR1 is ENHRY and CDR2 SYGVKD. CDR3 length: 16 amino acids. V was pared by 0 bases and J by 3 bases, with 5 bases of the junction left unmatched.

This chain uses TRBV29-1 with TRBJ1-2; D not resolved. This CDR3 spans 13 amino acids. The germline V and J ends were trimmed by 4 bases and 4 bases, with 13 bases remaining between them. Germline loops: CDR1 SQVTM, CDR2 ANQGSEA. The CDR3 protein is CSVGESPSYGYTF. CDR3 nucleotide sequence: TGCAGCGTTGGAGAGTCCCCCAGCTATGGCTACACCTTC.

This chain uses TRBV12-3 or TRBV12-4 with TRBJ2-2, with 7 bases that match TRBD1. The CDR3 spans 14 residues. V gave up 6 bases and J gave up 6 bases; unmatched junction bases: 7. The CDR3 bases are TGTGCCAGCAGACGACAGGGTGGGGCCGGGGAGCTGTTTTTT. It translates to CASRRQGGAGELFF.

This clonotype was detected many times. The CDR3 protein is CASRPGLAGRDTQYF. As DNA, the CDR3 is TGCGCCAGCCGCCCCGGACTAGCGGGACGAGATACGCAGTATTTT. The rearrangement uses TRBV5-1 and TRBJ2-3, with TRBD2 identical over 12 bases. Trimming took 7 bases from V and 5 from J; bases not matched to a gene: 8. CDR3 length equals 15 residues. CDR1 and CDR2 (germline): SGHRS, YFSETQ.

J is TRBJ1-2 and V is TRBV29-1, with unresolved D. The V and J ends lost 5 bases and 4 bases respectively, with 8 bases between them. Germline V gene data show CDR1 as SQVTM and CDR2 as ANQGSEA. CDR3 length equals 11 residues. DNA of the CDR3: TGCAGCGTTCTCTCAATCTATGGCTACACCTTC. Encoded protein: CSVLSIYGYTF.

This clonotype was observed a handful of times. V usage is TRBV18 and J usage is TRBJ2-1; 7 bases are shared with TRBD2. CDR3 length: 16 amino acids. Trimming removed 3 bases from V and 10 bases from J; junction bases left unmatched: 15. CDR1 and CDR2 (germline): KGHSH, LQKENI. CDR3 loop: CASSPSSRGRAHEQFF. The CDR3 nucleotides read TGTGCCAGCTCACCCTCGTCCAGAGGGAGGGCCCACGAGCAGTTCTTC.

This clonotype was counted a few times. This chain connects TRBV15 to TRBJ1-2; D is uncertain. Germline CDR1 is LNHNV and CDR2 is YYDKDF (reference sequence). This CDR3 contains 12 residues. Deletions cut 5 bases from V and 2 bases from J, with 6 bases between. The CDR3, as DNA: TGTGCCACCAGCTTAGGGAACTATGGCTACACCTTC. Translating it yields CATSLGNYGYTF.

V gene TRBV18 combines with J gene TRBJ2-7, with 7 bases matching TRBD2. V trimming: 3 bases; J trimming: 2 bases; junction bases outside the gene matches: 10. The CDR3 length is 16 residues. Germline V gene sequence: CDR1 KGHSH, CDR2 LQKENI. CDR3 DNA: TGTGCCAGCTCACCGATCAAGGCTAGCGGTCCCTACGAGCAGTACTTC. It is translated as CASSPIKASGPYEQYF.

This clonotype was observed a few times. The chain couples TRBV12-3 or TRBV12-4 to TRBJ1-1; D is ambiguous. V lost 6 bases and J lost 7, with 15 bases in between. This CDR3 comprises 13 residues. The CDR3: CASRPTSELEAFF. The CDR3 nucleotides are TGTGCCAGCAGACCCACCAGCGAACTTGAAGCTTTCTTT.

This clonotype was recorded many times. The chain has TRBV5-1 and TRBJ2-5; the D is unclear. Trimming took off 1 base at V and 0 bases at J, with 10 bases between the two ends. The CDR3 spans 15 residues. Germline assignment: CDR1 SGHRS and CDR2 YFSETQ. The CDR3, as DNA: TGCGCCAGCAGCTTGTCTGGGGTAAACCAAGAGACCCAGTACTTC. It codes for CASSLSGVNQETQYF.

The V call is TRBV6-5, the J call TRBJ2-4, with 7 bases identical to TRBD2. The V gene end was trimmed by 5 bases and the J gene end by 7 bases; junction bases not matched to a gene: 17. The CDR3 length is 17 residues. Germline CDR1 reads MNHEY; CDR2 reads SVGAGI. CDR3 sequence (DNA): TGTGCCAGCAGTCCCTCGGGTGGGGCAAATAGCGGGAACATTCAGTACTTC. Translated, it gives CASSPSGGANSGNIQYF.

The chain couples TRBV4-3 to TRBJ1-6, with D hard to call. The CDR3 runs to 12 residues. Germline V gives CDR1 LGHNA, CDR2 YSLEER. The V gene lost 4 bases and the J gene lost 8 bases, with 6 bases spanning the gap. The CDR3 region has the DNA TGCGCCAGCAGCCTTAAGGATTCACCCCTCCACTTT. Encoded protein: CASSLKDSPLHF.

CDR3 protein: CASNPTGAIGELFF. DNA for the CDR3: TGTGCCAGCAACCCCACAGGGGCGATCGGGGAGCTGTTTTTT. V gene TRBV9 combines with J gene TRBJ2-2; 7 bases align to TRBD1. The CDR3 totals 14 residues. Looked up from germline, CDR1 is SGDLS and CDR2 is YYNGEE. V shed 6 bases and J 7 bases; nucleotides not matched to a gene: 9.

The rearrangement joins TRBV25-1 to TRBJ2-2; D remains unclear. Trimming left V 5 bases short and J 1 base short, with 11 bases between. Per the germline V gene, CDR1 is MGHDK and CDR2 is SYGVNS. This CDR3 is built from 15 residues. CDR3 nucleotide sequence: TGTGCCAGCAGTCGGTGGGGTCAGAACACCGGGGAGCTGTTTTTT. It specifies CASSRWGQNTGELFF.

The J gene is TRBJ2-1, the V gene TRBV20-1; TRBD1 matches 9 bases. This CDR3 region has 14 residues. Germline CDR1 and CDR2: DFQATT and SNEGSKA (reference sequence). V lost 4 bases and J lost 1; bases outside the gene matches: 2. CDR3 sequence (DNA): TGCAGTGCTACGGGACAGGGTTCCTACAATGAGCAGTTCTTC. Amino acids: CSATGQGSYNEQFF.

This clonotype was counted a few times. V gene TRBV7-9 combines with J gene TRBJ2-3; no firm D call. V dropped 1 base and J dropped 5 bases, with 10 bases sitting between them. The CDR3 covers 14 residues. The V gene's germline CDR1 is SEHNR and CDR2 FQNEAQ (reference sequence). CDR3 sequence: CASSLEGSQDTQYF. CDR3 bases: TGTGCCAGCAGCTTAGAGGGCAGCCAAGATACGCAGTATTTT.

This chain links TRBV5-8 with TRBJ2-3, with 8 bases identical to TRBD2. The CDR3 runs to 16 residues. CDR1 SGHTS and CDR2 YDEGEE come from the germline V gene. J gave up 5 bases and V 3 bases, and 11 bases lay outside the gene matches. CDR3 amino acids: CASSSAGTRDRDTQYF. The CDR3 coding sequence is TGTGCCAGCAGCTCTGCCGGGACTAGGGACCGAGATACGCAGTATTTT.

This clonotype was observed a few times. The junction does not match germline at one end; this may be a read error. CDR3 coding DNA: TGTGCTAGCAGCCCACGGGCGGGGGCTTCCTACAATGAGCAGTTCTTC. Its translation: CASSPRAGASYNEQFF. The rearrangement uses TRBV7-7 and TRBJ2-1, with D possibly matching TRBD2 (7 bases). CDR3 length: 16 residues. Germline V CDR1 and CDR2: SSHAT, FNYEAQ (reference sequence).

This clonotype was detected only a few times. The J gene is TRBJ2-1, the V gene TRBV3-1; D is unclear. The V end lost 1 base, the J end lost 9 bases, and 13 bases lay between the germline ends. The germline V gene has CDR1 LGHDT and CDR2 YNNKEL (reference sequence). This CDR3 comprises 14 residues. The CDR3 nucleotides read TGTGCCAGCAGCCAAGGGGTTAGTTACGGTGAGCAGTTCTTC. This sequence encodes CASSQGVSYGEQFF.

This clonotype was counted at least ten times. This sequence joins TRBV29-1 and TRBJ2-1; possible D gene TRBD2, 5 bases. There are 14 residues in the CDR3. Trimming took 7 bases from V and 0 from J, leaving 13 bases between them. The germline CDR1 and CDR2 sequences are SQVTM and ANQGSEA. The CDR3, as DNA: TGCAGCGCAATCCGGGAACACTCCTACAATGAGCAGTTCTTC. Encoded protein: CSAIREHSYNEQFF.